These 31 T cell receptor beta chains came from one sample sequenced in a study of blood T cell repertoires in COVID-19. Sequenced by immunoSEQ multiplex PCR; TCRdb stores in-frame clones only, minus some. The sample lists about 250,000 clones; roughly 80% were seen once. The sample consisted of PBMCs or T cells enriched from blood (not recorded which). Source of these receptors: a man aged 40-49 years who had been exposed to COVID-19.

This chain uses TRBV6-5 with TRBJ1-4; 7 bases fit TRBD1. The ends lost 2 bases at V and 3 bases at J; junction bases unmatched: 3. This CDR3 contains 15 residues. The germline gives CDR1 MNHEY, CDR2 SVGAGI. DNA for the CDR3: TGTGCCAGCAGTTACCTGGGACAGCCTAATGAAAAACTGTTTTTT. As protein: CASSYLGQPNEKLFF.

This clone turned up a few times. The chain combines TRBV3-1 (or the pseudogene TRBV3-2) with TRBJ2-2; a weak D match, TRBD2 (6 bases). Trimming stripped 4 bases from V and 5 bases from J, with 14 bases between. Germline V gene sequence: CDR1 LGHDT, CDR2 YNNKEL (reference sequence). The CDR3 is 15 residues long. CDR3 sequence reads: CASSPRETGTGELFF. In nucleotides, the CDR3 is TGTGCCAGCAGCCCACGGGAGACTGGGACCGGGGAGCTGTTTTTT.

This CDR3 is CASSIGVYEQFF. The CDR3 nucleotides read TGTGCCAGTAGTATAGGAGTCTATGAGCAGTTCTTC. V and J are TRBV19 and TRBJ2-1; no reliable D call. Looked up from germline, CDR1 is LNHDA and CDR2 is SQIVND (reference sequence). Trimming shortened V by 1 base and J by 8 bases, and 6 bases separated the two germline ends. The CDR3 is 12 residues long.

The chain combines TRBV6-1 with TRBJ1-1; a weak D match, TRBD1 (6 bases). V was trimmed by 2 bases and J by 4 bases, leaving 17 bases between them. CDR1 and CDR2 (germline): MNHNS, SASEGT. CDR3 length: 16 amino acids. The CDR3 sequence is CASSESIGQRFTEAFF. CDR3 DNA: TGTGCCAGCAGTGAATCGATAGGACAGAGGTTCACTGAAGCTTTCTTT.

The chain carries TRBV5-1 and TRBJ2-1, with 12 bases identical to TRBD2. Germline CDR1 SGHRS, CDR2 YFSETQ. Losses at the gene ends were 7 bases for V and 1 base for J; bases not matched to a gene: 3. The CDR3 has 15 amino acids. Written as DNA, the CDR3 is TGCGCCAGCGGACTAGCGGGAAGATCCTACAATGAGCAGTTCTTC. The encoded protein is CASGLAGRSYNEQFF.

The chain uses TRBV24-1 and TRBJ1-2; weak D call: TRBD1 (5 bases). CDR3 length: 12 amino acids. CDR1 is KGHDR and CDR2 is SFDVKD in the germline V gene. V gave up 6 bases and J gave up 8 bases, with 12 bases separating them. The CDR3 here is CATSSGGYGYTF. The CDR3 DNA is TGTGCCACCAGTTCGGGGGGGTACGGCTACACCTTC.

The genes are TRBV21-1 and TRBJ1-5. TRBV21-1 is tagged as a pseudogene. The CDR3 has 17 amino acids. The CDR3 here is CASSKVCSGREGQPQHF. The CDR3 nucleotides read TGTGCCAGCAGCAAAGTTTGCTCGGGCAGGGAGGGACAGCCCCAGCATTTT.

The V and J genes are TRBV7-8 and TRBJ1-2, with D possibly matching TRBD1 (5 bases). CDR3 length equals 13 residues. The germline V gene encodes CDR1 SGHVS and CDR2 FQNEAQ. The CDR3 sequence: CGSAGGSDYGYTF. The DNA for the CDR3 is TGTGGGAGCGCGGGGGGGTCAGACTATGGCTACACCTTC.

The chain recombines TRBV2 with TRBJ2-7; TRBD2 aligns across 9 bases. CDR1 and CDR2 from the germline V gene are SNHLY and FYNNEI. With 9 bases clipped from V and 5 bases from J, the junction kept 11 bases outside the gene matches. The CDR3 consists of 14 residues. DNA of the CDR3: TGTGCCAGTCTCTTCGGGACTAGCTCTCACGAGCAGTACTTC. Amino acid sequence: CASLFGTSSHEQYF.

Only one count was recorded for this clone. The chain joins TRBV5-1 to TRBJ2-7; TRBD2 matches at 15 bases. Germline CDR1 is SGHRS and CDR2 is YFSETQ. CDR3 length equals 19 residues. V trimming: 4 bases; J trimming: 3 bases; junction bases outside the gene matches: 14. This CDR3 reads CASSKHPGLAGGNFYEQYF. The CDR3, as DNA: TGCGCCAGCAGCAAGCATCCGGGACTAGCGGGAGGAAACTTCTACGAGCAGTACTTC. The variable domain in full, with the rest retrieved from reference TRBV5-1 and TRBJ2-7, is KAGVTQTPRYLIKTRGQQVTLSCSPISGHRSVSWYQQTPGQGLQFLFEYFSETQRNKGNFPGRFSGRQFSNSRSEMNVSTLELGDSALYLCASSKHPGLAGGNFYEQYFGPGTRLTVT.

At least ten counts were recorded for this clone. The V call is TRBV5-1, the J call TRBJ1-6; 9 nucleotides agree with TRBD1. Germline lookup yields CDR1 SGHRS and CDR2 YFSETQ. V dropped 0 bases and J dropped 9; count of bases not matched to a gene: 4. This CDR3 is built from 15 residues. This CDR3 is CASSLATGGRSPLHF. The CDR3 bases are TGCGCCAGCAGCTTGGCAACAGGGGGCCGTTCACCCCTCCACTTT.

The chain carries TRBV12-5 and TRBJ2-7; TRBD2 matches 9 bases. V shed 0 bases, J shed 1 base, and the junction held 4 bases outside the gene matches. Looked up from germline, CDR1 is LGHNT and CDR2 is FRNRAP. This CDR3 is built from 16 residues. In DNA form, the CDR3 reads TGTGCTAGTGGTTTGGTACTCAGCGGGAGGTCCTACGAGCAGTACTTC. Translated: CASGLVLSGRSYEQYF.

This clone was observed once. The J gene is TRBJ2-7, the V gene TRBV18; TRBD2 is a possible D gene (6 bases). In germline, CDR1 is KGHSH, CDR2 LQKENI. Trimming removed 7 bases at V and 4 bases at J, with 17 bases between. The length of the CDR3 is 14 residues. CDR3 nucleotides: TGTGCCAGCTACCCCCCAAGGAGGGTTTACGAGCAGTACTTC. This translates into CASYPPRRVYEQYF.

The J gene is TRBJ2-7, the V gene TRBV18; D is ambiguous. Trimming took off 5 bases at V and 7 bases at J, with 12 bases between the two ends. The CDR3 consists of 12 residues. Looked up from germline, CDR1 is KGHSH and CDR2 is LQKENI. The CDR3 is CASSGQAAEQYF. The CDR3 DNA sequence: TGTGCCAGCTCAGGGCAGGCCGCGGAGCAGTACTTC. The complete variable domain, with remaining parts taken from reference TRBV18 and TRBJ2-7, reads NAGVMQNPRHLVRRRGQEARLRCSPMKGHSHVYWYRQLPEEGLKFMVYLQKENIIDESGMPKERFSAEFPKEGPSILRIQQVVRGDSAAYFCASSGQAAEQYFGPGTRLTVT.

The chain recombines TRBV12-3 or TRBV12-4 with TRBJ1-1; no clear D. The length of the CDR3 is 11 residues. Trimming took off 8 bases at V and 4 bases at J, with 8 bases between the two ends. CDR3 region: CASSAVTEAFF. In DNA, the CDR3 is TGTGCCAGCTCGGCGGTCACTGAAGCTTTCTTT.

The chain uses TRBV12-3 or TRBV12-4 and TRBJ1-1; D is unresolved. V was pared by 4 bases and J by 5 bases, with 5 bases between. The CDR3 spans 11 residues. The CDR3 reads CASSWATEAFF. CDR3 nucleotides: TGTGCCAGCAGTTGGGCGACTGAAGCTTTCTTT.

The chain combines TRBV20-1 with TRBJ2-7; D is perhaps TRBD2 (5 bases). V dropped 3 bases and J dropped 9 bases, with 12 bases sitting between them. The CDR3 extends over 11 amino acids. The germline CDR1 and CDR2 sequences are DFQATT and SNEGSKA (reference sequence). Here the CDR3 reads CSASREGRQYF. The CDR3 coding sequence is TGCAGTGCTAGTAGAGAGGGCAGGCAGTACTTC.

This clone appeared a single time. The chain is built from TRBV27 and TRBJ2-7; the D gene is possibly TRBD1 (6 bases). The V and J ends lost 2 bases and 6 bases respectively, with 14 bases between them. The CDR3 runs to 14 residues. From germline, CDR1 is MNHEY and CDR2 SMNVEV (reference sequence). The CDR3: CASSLVQGSFEQYF. The CDR3 nucleotides read TGTGCCAGCAGTTTAGTACAGGGAAGTTTCGAGCAGTACTTC.

This rearrangement joins TRBV9 to TRBJ1-4, with D tentatively TRBD1 (6 bases). The CDR3 runs 17 residues. V lost 3 bases and J lost 3, with 18 bases in between. CDR1 SGDLS and CDR2 YYNGEE come from the germline V gene. This CDR3 reads CASSAGRGTAANEKLFF. The DNA of the CDR3 is TGTGCCAGCAGCGCGGGCAGGGGTACAGCGGCTAATGAAAAACTGTTTTTT. Complete variable domain (other parts from reference TRBV9 and TRBJ1-4): DSGVTQTPKHLITATGQRVTLRCSPRSGDLSVYWYQQSLDQGLQFLIQYYNGEERAKGNILERFSAQQFPDLHSELNLSSLELGDSALYFCASSAGRGTAANEKLFFGSGTQLSVL.

The chain couples TRBV9 to TRBJ2-2; D call uncertain. The CDR3 consists of 18 residues. Per germline, CDR1 SGDLS and CDR2 YYNGEE. Trimming stripped 0 bases from V and 8 bases from J, with 23 bases between. The CDR3 loop reads CASSVEVVRKLGPGELFF. Here the CDR3 DNA reads TGTGCCAGCAGCGTAGAGGTGGTGAGGAAGTTAGGCCCTGGGGAGCTGTTTTTT.

The chain carries TRBV9 and TRBJ1-2; unclear D gene. V lost 0 bases, J lost 1 base, and 10 bases lay in between. The CDR3 consists of 15 residues. Germline V gene lookup returns CDR1 SGDLS and CDR2 YYNGEE. The DNA of the CDR3 is TGTGCCAGCAGCGTAGATTGGCAGATTAACTATGGCTACACCTTC. This encodes CASSVDWQINYGYTF.

This clone was counted between two and nine times. This rearrangement joins TRBV24-1 to TRBJ2-1; no firm D call. CDR1 is KGHDR, CDR2 SFDVKD, per germline. Trimming pared 6 bases from V and 6 bases from J, leaving 11 bases between. The CDR3 has 13 residues. The CDR3 protein is CATSNLALNEQFF. As DNA, the CDR3 is TGTGCCACCAGTAACTTAGCCCTCAATGAGCAGTTCTTC.

The rearrangement links TRBV29-1 to TRBJ1-4, with 9 bases lining up with TRBD1. With 4 bases clipped from V and 7 bases from J, the junction kept 7 bases outside the gene matches. Germline assignment: CDR1 SQVTM and CDR2 ANQGSEA. The CDR3 runs to 14 residues. CDR3 loop: CSVAGGTGSEKLFF. The CDR3 DNA reads as TGCAGCGTTGCGGGCGGGACAGGGTCTGAAAAACTGTTTTTT.

This clone was counted a few times. The chain carries TRBV4-2 and TRBJ1-1; D not certain. CDR3 length: 14 residues. Germline V gene sequence: CDR1 LGHNA, CDR2 YNFKEQ. V shed 1 base and J shed 4 bases, with 10 bases lying between them. The CDR3 is CASSQVRASTEAFF. In DNA, the CDR3 is TGTGCCAGCAGCCAAGTCAGAGCGAGCACTGAAGCTTTCTTT.

This chain joins TRBV25-1 and TRBJ2-1; D gene uncertain. V lost 4 bases to trimming and J lost 8 bases, with 9 bases between them. From germline, CDR1 is MGHDK and CDR2 SYGVNS. This CDR3 spans 12 amino acids. CDR3 DNA sequence: TGTGCCAGCAGTGCTAGTGTTGATGAGCAGTTCTTC. It specifies CASSASVDEQFF.

Notes on this clone: The same CDR3 is also encoded by other DNA sequences in this sample. This sequence joins TRBV14 and TRBJ1-2; D remains unclear. From germline, CDR1 is SGHDN and CDR2 FVKESK. CDR3 length: 13 residues. V was trimmed by 1 base and J by 4 bases, leaving 7 bases between them. This CDR3 is CASSQAGGYGYTF. The CDR3, as DNA: TGTGCCAGCAGCCAAGCAGGAGGCTATGGCTACACCTTC. Based on the CDR3 plus reference TRBV14 and TRBJ1-2, the full variable domain is EAGVTQFPSHSVIEKGQTVTLRCDPISGHDNLYWYRRVMGKEIKFLLHFVKESKQDESGMPNNRFLAERTGGTYSTLKVQPAELEDSGVYFCASSQAGGYGYTFGSGTRLTVV.

The count of this clone is one. The chain is built from TRBV4-1 and TRBJ2-3; D call uncertain. The germline V gene has CDR1 MGHRA and CDR2 YSYEKL. This CDR3 region has 12 residues. Deletions cut 4 bases from V and 6 bases from J, with 8 bases between. In nucleotides, the CDR3 is TGCGCCAGCAGCCGAGGTTTGGATACGCAGTATTTT. This codes for CASSRGLDTQYF.

This chain links TRBV9 with TRBJ2-7; D ambiguous. Trimming left V 0 bases short and J 2 bases short, with 12 bases between. CDR3 length: 15 residues. Germline V gene sequence: CDR1 SGDLS, CDR2 YYNGEE. The CDR3 DNA sequence: TGTGCCAGCAGCGTAGCCCCACGTGGCACCTACGAGCAGTACTTC. Amino acids: CASSVAPRGTYEQYF. Drawing the rest from reference TRBV9 and TRBJ2-7, the complete variable domain is DSGVTQTPKHLITATGQRVTLRCSPRSGDLSVYWYQQSLDQGLQFLIQYYNGEERAKGNILERFSAQQFPDLHSELNLSSLELGDSALYFCASSVAPRGTYEQYFGPGTRLTVT.

The V call is TRBV7-2, the J call TRBJ2-7; TRBD2 aligns across 11 bases. J lost 6 bases, V lost 5 bases, and 12 bases had no gene match. The CDR3 consists of 16 residues. The germline CDR1 and CDR2 sequences are SGHTA and FQGNSA. The CDR3 loop reads CASSPPGLAVTTEQYF. CDR3 nucleotides: TGTGCCAGCAGCCCCCCGGGACTAGCGGTGACTACCGAGCAGTACTTC.

The chain is built from TRBV5-6 and TRBJ1-5; TRBD1 matches 8 bases. The CDR3 contains 14 residues. J gave up 5 bases and V 4 bases, and 5 bases lay outside the gene matches. Germline assignment: CDR1 SGHDT and CDR2 YYEEEE. CDR3 DNA: TGTGCCAGCAGCGCTGACAGGGGTGATCAGCCCCAGCATTTT. Protein: CASSADRGDQPQHF.

CDR3 nucleotides: TGTGCCAGCCGGCGCGGGTGGGCCAACGTCCTGACTTTC. It yields the protein CASRRGWANVLTF. The chain has TRBV6-5 and TRBJ2-6, with a possible D match to TRBD2 (5 bases). V was shortened by 8 bases and J by 5 bases, with 10 bases between the two germline ends. Looked up from germline, CDR1 is MNHEY and CDR2 is SVGAGI. The CDR3 loop spans 13 amino acids.